This TCR beta chain appears in the sequencing data of a study of post-analysis software for immune sequencing data (dated by TCRdb to 2014 to 2015). General notes on the study: Relapsing-remitting, secondary progressive and progressive-relapsing multiple sclerosis were recorded as disease courses, and subtype annotation was lacking for some patients. A subset of samples was prepared in parallel using single-end sample barcoding, then pooled and co-amplified after Illumina adapter ligation. Patient repertoires were compared against ten to twelve previously published healthy control repertoires from donors aged roughly 6 to 25 years.

The library was prepared using PCR. Sequencing was carried out with an Illumina HiSeq 2500. To reduce PCR and sequencing biases, unique molecular identifiers were built into the TCR beta cDNA libraries. Some 500,000 cDNA molecules were obtained per 1 to 10 million input T cells, so each molecule approximated one T cell. The patient libraries were prepared and sequenced with the same protocol used for the earlier healthy control dataset. Samples belonging to the same batch were prepared together, multiplexed and sequenced on a shared HiSeq lane. As for the original processing: Raw barcoded reads were processed with MIGEC, discarding single-read molecular identifier groups before consensus assembly and CDR3 extraction. VDJtools was used for post-analysis of the clonotype tables, with diversity normalized by down-sampling every dataset to the smallest sample size. To correct batch-related cross-sample contamination, repertoire overlap clustering matched CDR3 amino acid sequences but not nucleotide sequences. Through fastp at Q25 and MiXCR, TCRdb rebuilt clones from the public reads, retaining in-frame beta chains. For every CDR3 protein sequence, its rows merge into one entry that carries the most common genes and DNA. The V and J calls and clone size are TCRdb's, not the authors'. For this sample there are roughly 730,000 distinct CDR3 sequences; roughly 29% appear just once. Around 0.56% of the sample is taken by the ten largest.

The germline V gene encodes CDR1 DFQATT and CDR2 SNEGSKA (reference sequence). After removal of 3 bases from V and 4 bases from J, the junction retains 10 bases not matched to a gene. Spanning cysteine to phenylalanine, the CDR3 consists of 16 amino acids. Of all the DNA, just the CDR3 is kept, 48 bases in frame from base 1. Worth noting for this clonotype: The antigen this receptor binds is unknown. No base-level quality is on record; no much larger clone is a single base apart.

General findings and caveats noted by the study authors: Significantly higher frequencies in patients than in controls were found for several TRBV segments, including TRBV5-6, TRBV5-1 and TRBV20-1. When samples were clustered directly using the F measure, samples prepared in the same batch co-clustered strongly, which prompted a batch-effect correction. The control group was slightly older than the multiple sclerosis patient group. Significantly lower normalized Chao1 diversity was found in multiple sclerosis patients than in controls, suggesting substantial peripheral T-cell clonal expansion.

To demonstrate the VDJtools post-analysis software, the study profiled TCR beta repertoires from the peripheral blood of about a dozen young patients with multiple sclerosis. Multiple sclerosis patients were children and adolescents aged about 6 to 16 years. Material for sequencing was blood. The sequence links TRBV20-1 to TRBJ2-1, with 9 middle bases fitting TRBD2. The clonotype was recovered from a girl aged 10 to 17 with multiple sclerosis. The DNA reads as follows: TGCAGTGCTAGTCGGGCGGGGGGGAAGGAATACAATGAGCAGTTCTTC. Translated, this is CSASRAGGKEYNEQFF.